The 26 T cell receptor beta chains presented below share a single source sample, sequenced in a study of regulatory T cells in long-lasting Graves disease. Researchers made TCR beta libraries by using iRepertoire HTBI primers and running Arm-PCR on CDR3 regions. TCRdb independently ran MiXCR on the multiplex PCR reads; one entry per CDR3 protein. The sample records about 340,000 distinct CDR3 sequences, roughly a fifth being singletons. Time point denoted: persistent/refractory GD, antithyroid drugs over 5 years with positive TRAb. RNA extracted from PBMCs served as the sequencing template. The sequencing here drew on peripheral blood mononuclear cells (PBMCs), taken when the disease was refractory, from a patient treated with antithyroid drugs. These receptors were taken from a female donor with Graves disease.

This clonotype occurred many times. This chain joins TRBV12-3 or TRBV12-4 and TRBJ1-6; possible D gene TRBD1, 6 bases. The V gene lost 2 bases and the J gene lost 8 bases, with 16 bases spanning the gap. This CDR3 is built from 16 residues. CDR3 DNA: TGTGCCAGCAGTTTATCGGGGGCCAGATGGGATTCACCCCTCCACTTT. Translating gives CASSLSGARWDSPLHF.

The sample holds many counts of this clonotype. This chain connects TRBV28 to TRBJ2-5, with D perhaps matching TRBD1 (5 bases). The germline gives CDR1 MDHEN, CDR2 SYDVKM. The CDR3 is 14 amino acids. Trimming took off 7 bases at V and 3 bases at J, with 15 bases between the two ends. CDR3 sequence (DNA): TGTGCCAGCACCACTCAGGGTTGGAAAGAGACCCAGTACTTC. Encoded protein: CASTTQGWKETQYF. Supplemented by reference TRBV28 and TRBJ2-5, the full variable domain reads DVKVTQSSRYLVKRTGEKVFLECVQDMDHENMFWYRQDPGLGLRLIYFSYDVKMKEKGDIPEGYSVSREKKERFSLILESASTNQTSMYLCASTTQGWKETQYFGPGTRLLVL.

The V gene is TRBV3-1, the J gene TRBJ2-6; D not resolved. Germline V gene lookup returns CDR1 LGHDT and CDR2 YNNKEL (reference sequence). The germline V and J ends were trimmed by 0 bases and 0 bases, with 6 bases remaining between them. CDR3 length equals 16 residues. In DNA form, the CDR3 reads TGTGCCAGCAGCCAAGATTTGCTCTCTGGGGCCAACGTCCTGACTTTC. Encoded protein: CASSQDLLSGANVLTF.

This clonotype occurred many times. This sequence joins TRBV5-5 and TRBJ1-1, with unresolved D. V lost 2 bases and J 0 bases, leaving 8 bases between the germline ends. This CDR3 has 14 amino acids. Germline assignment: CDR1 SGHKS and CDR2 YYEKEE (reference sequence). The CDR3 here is CASSLGSMNTEAFF. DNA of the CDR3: TGTGCCAGCAGCTTAGGGTCTATGAACACTGAAGCTTTCTTT.

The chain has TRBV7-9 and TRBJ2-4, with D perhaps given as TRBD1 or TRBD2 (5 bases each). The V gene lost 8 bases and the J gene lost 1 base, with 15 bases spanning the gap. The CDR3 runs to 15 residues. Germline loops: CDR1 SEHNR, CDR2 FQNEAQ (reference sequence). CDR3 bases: TGTGCCAGCGTCCGGGACCTTGGGGCCAAAAACATTCAGTACTTC. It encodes CASVRDLGAKNIQYF. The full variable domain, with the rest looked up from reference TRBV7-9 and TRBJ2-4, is DTGVSQNPRHKITKRGQNVTFRCDPISEHNRLYWYRQTLGQGPEFLTYFQNEAQLEKSRLLSDRFSAERPKGSFSTLEIQRTEQGDSAMYLCASVRDLGAKNIQYFGAGTRLSVL.

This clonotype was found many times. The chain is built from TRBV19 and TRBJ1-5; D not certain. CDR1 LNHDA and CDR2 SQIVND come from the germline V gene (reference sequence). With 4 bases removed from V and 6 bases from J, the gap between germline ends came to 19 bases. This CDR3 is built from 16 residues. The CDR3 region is CASSSPGRPSGQPQHF. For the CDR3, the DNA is TGTGCCAGTAGTAGCCCGGGCAGGCCGAGCGGTCAGCCCCAGCATTTT.

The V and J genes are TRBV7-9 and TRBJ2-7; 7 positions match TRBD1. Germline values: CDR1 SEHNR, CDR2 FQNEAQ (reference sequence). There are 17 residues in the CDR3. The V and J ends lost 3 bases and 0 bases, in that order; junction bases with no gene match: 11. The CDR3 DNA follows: TGTGCCAGCAGCTTCCCCCAAAGGGGACAGAGCTCCTACGAGCAGTACTTC. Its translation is CASSFPQRGQSSYEQYF.

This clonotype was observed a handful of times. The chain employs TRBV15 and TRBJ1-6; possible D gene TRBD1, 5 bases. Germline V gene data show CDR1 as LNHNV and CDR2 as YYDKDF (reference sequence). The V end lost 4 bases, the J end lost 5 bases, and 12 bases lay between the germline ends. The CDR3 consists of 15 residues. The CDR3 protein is CATSTGPVNNSPLHF. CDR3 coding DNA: TGTGCCACCAGCACGGGGCCCGTTAATAATTCACCCCTCCACTTT.

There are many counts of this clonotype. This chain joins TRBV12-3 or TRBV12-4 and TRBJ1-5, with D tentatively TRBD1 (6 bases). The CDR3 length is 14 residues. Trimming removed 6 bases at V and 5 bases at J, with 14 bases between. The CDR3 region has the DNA TGTGCCAGCAGCCGGCGGGGGGGCCATCAGCCCCAGCATTTT. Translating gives CASSRRGGHQPQHF.

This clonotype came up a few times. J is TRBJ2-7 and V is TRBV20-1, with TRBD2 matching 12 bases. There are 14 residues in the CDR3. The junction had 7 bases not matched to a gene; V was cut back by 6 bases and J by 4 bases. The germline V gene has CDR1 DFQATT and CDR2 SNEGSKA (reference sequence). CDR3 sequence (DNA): TGCAGTGCCACCCTGACTAGCGGGGGATACGAGCAGTACTTC. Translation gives CSATLTSGGYEQYF.

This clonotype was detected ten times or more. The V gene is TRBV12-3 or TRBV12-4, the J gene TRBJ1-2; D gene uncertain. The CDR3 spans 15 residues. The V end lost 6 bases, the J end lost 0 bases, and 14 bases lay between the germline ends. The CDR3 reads CASSNTLPTNYGYTF. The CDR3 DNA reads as TGTGCCAGCAGCAACACGCTGCCTACTAACTATGGCTACACCTTC.

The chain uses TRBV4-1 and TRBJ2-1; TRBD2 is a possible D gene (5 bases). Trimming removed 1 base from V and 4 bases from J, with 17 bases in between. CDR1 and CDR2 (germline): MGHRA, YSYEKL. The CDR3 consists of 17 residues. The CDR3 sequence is CASSQGRQAKGYNEQFF. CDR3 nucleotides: TGCGCCAGCAGCCAAGGGAGGCAGGCCAAGGGATACAATGAGCAGTTCTTC.

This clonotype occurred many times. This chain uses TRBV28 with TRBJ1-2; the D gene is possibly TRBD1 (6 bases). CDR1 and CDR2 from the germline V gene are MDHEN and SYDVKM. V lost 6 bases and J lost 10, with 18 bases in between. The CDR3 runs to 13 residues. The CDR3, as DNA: TGTGCCAGCAGCGGGGGGGGCGCCCGTGCCTACACCTTC. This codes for CASSGGGARAYTF.

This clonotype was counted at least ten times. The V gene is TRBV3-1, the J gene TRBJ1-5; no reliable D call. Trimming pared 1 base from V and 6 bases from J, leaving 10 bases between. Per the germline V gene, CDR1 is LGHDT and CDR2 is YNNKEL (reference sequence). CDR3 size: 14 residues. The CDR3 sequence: CASSQGALIQPQHF. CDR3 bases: TGTGCCAGCAGCCAAGGTGCCTTAATTCAGCCCCAGCATTTT.

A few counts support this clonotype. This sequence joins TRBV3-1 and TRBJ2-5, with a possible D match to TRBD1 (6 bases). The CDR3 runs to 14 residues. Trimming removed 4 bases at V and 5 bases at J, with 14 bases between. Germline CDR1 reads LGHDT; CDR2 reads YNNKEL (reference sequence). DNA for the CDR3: TGTGCCAGCAGCCCGAGGACAGCTCGCGAGACCCAGTACTTC. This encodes CASSPRTARETQYF.

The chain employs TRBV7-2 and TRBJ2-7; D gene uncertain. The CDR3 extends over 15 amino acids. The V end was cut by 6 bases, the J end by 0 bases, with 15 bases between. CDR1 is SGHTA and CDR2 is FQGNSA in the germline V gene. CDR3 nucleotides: TGTGCCAGCAGACCAGGTTCTGTACCCTCCTACGAGCAGTACTTC. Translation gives CASRPGSVPSYEQYF.

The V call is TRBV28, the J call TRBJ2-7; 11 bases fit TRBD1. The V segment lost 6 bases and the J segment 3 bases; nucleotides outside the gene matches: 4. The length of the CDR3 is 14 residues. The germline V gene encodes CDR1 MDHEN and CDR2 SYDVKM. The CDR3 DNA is TGTGCCAGCAGGGAGGGGACAGGGGGCTACGAGCAGTACTTC. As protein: CASREGTGGYEQYF.

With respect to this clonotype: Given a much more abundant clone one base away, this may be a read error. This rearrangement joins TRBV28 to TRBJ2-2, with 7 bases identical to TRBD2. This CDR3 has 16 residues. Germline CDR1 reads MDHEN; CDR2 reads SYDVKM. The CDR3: CGSSPGGGAQLRELFF. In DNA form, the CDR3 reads TGTGGCAGCAGTCCCGGGGGAGGGGCTCAGCTCCGGGAGCTGTTTTTT.

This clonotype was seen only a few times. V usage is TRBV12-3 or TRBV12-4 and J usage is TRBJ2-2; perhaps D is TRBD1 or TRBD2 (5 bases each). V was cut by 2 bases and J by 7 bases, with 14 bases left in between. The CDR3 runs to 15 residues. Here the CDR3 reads CASSLLGAYNGELFF. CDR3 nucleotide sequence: TGTGCCAGCAGTTTACTCGGGGCGTATAACGGGGAGCTGTTTTTT.

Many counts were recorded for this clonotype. CDR3 in DNA: TGCAGCGTTCTAGGGGGCAACGGGGAGCTGTTTTTT. As protein: CSVLGGNGELFF. The chain couples TRBV29-1 to TRBJ2-2; 7 nucleotides match TRBD1. This CDR3 has 12 residues. In germline, CDR1 is SQVTM, CDR2 ANQGSEA. V shed 5 bases, J shed 7 bases, and the junction held 4 bases outside the gene matches.

The CDR3 sequence: CASALLAGLTDTQYF. The CDR3 coding sequence is TGTGCCAGCGCCCTACTAGCGGGCCTCACAGATACGCAGTATTTT. V usage is TRBV7-3 and J usage is TRBJ2-3; 9 nucleotides agree with TRBD2. The trim removed 8 bases at V and 2 bases at J, leaving 8 bases unmatched. The CDR3 extends over 15 amino acids. CDR1 is SGHTA and CDR2 is FQGTGA in the germline V gene.

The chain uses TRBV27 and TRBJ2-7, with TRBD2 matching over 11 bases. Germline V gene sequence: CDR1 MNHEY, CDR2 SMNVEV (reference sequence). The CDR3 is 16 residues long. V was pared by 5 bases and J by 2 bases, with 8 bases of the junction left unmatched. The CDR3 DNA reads TGTGCCAGCAGTACCAGGACTAGCGGGCGACCCTACGAGCAGTACTTC. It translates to CASSTRTSGRPYEQYF.

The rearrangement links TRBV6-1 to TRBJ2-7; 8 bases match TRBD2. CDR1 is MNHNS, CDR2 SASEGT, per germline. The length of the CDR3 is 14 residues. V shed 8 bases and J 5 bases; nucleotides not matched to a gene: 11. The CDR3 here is CASRESGRAHEQYF. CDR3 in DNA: TGTGCCAGCCGAGAAAGCGGGAGAGCCCACGAGCAGTACTTC.

For the CDR3, the DNA is TGTGCCAGCAGCCAAGGAGGGGGCCAGGAGACCCAGTACTTC. It encodes CASSQGGGQETQYF. This sequence joins TRBV3-1 and TRBJ2-5; 7 positions match TRBD1. CDR3 length: 14 residues. CDR1 is LGHDT and CDR2 is YNNKEL in the germline V gene (reference sequence). The trim removed 1 base at V and 5 bases at J, leaving 4 bases unmatched.

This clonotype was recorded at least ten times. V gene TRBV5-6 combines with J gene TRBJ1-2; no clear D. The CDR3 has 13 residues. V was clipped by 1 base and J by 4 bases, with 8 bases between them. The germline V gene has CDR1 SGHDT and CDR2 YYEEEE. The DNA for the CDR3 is TGTGCCAGCAGCTTGCAGTCGAGCTATGGCTACACCTTC. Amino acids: CASSLQSSYGYTF.

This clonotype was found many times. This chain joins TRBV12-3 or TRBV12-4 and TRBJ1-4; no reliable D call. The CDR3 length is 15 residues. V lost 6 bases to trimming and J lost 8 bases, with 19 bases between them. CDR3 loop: CASRTRRGVREKLFF. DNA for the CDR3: TGTGCCAGCAGAACGAGGCGGGGTGTAAGAGAAAAACTGTTTTTT.